The clone carrying this TCR beta chain was counted a single time. This CDR3 contains 12 residues. Germline CDR1 MNHEY, CDR2 SVGAGI. V was pared by 8 bases and J by 4 bases, with 12 bases between. The entry originates in a study of blood T cell repertoires in COVID-19. The authors' processing: Nucleated cell counts were estimated from reference gene primer amplification. Only in-frame clones appear in the TCRdb table, and some are missing; sequencing was by immunoSEQ multiplex PCR. That table gives V, J and clone size, and the DNA gave D and trimming. The sample lists 170,000 or so clones; more than 90% were seen once.

The source is a man aged 50 to 59 with acute or convalescent COVID-19. The sequencing sample was made of peripheral blood. The J gene is TRBJ2-7, the V gene TRBV6-5, with a tentative D call TRBD1 (5 bases). The CDR3 bases are TGTGCCAGCCGCACCCAGGGTTACGAGCAGTACGTC. Translated: CASRTQGYEQYV.